This T cell receptor beta chain was obtained from a study of graft-versus-host responses after intestinal transplantation. The CDR3 is 13 residues long. Per germline, CDR1 MNHEY and CDR2 SMNVEV (reference sequence). With 6 bases clipped from V and 4 bases from J, the junction kept 4 bases outside the gene matches. As regards this clone: Its cognate antigen is unknown.

Using immunoSEQ multiplex PCR, the repertoire was profiled, and TCRdb retains in-frame clones only, with some absent. The sample comprises roughly 96,000 clones, roughly 90% of which are singletons, and 0.4% to 0.5% rests with the top ten. The J gene is TRBJ2-7, the V gene TRBV27; 9 nucleotides line up with TRBD1. Specimen: unstimulated CD8+ T cells sorted from spleen or lymph node cells, collected before intestinal transplant. This receptor was identified in a human donor who received an intestinal transplant. CDR3 protein: CASRWTGAYEQYF. The DNA for the CDR3 is TGTGCCAGCAGGTGGACAGGGGCTTACGAGCAGTACTTC.